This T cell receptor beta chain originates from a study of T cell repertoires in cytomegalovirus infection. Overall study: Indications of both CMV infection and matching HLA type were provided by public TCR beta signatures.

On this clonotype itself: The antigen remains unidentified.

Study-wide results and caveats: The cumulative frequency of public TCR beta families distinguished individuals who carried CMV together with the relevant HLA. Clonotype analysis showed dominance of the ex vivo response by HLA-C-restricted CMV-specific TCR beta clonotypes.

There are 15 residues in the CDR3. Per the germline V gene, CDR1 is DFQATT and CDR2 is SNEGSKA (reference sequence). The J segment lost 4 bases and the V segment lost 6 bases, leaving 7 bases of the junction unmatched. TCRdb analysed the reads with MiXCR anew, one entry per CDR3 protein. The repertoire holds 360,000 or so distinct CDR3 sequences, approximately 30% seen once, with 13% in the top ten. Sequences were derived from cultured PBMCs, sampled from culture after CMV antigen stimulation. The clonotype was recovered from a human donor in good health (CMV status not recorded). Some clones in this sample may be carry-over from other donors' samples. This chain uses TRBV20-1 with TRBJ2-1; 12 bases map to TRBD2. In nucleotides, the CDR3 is TGCAGTGCCTCTACCCTAGCGGGAGGGTACAATGAGCAGTTCTTC. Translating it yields CSASTLAGGYNEQFF.